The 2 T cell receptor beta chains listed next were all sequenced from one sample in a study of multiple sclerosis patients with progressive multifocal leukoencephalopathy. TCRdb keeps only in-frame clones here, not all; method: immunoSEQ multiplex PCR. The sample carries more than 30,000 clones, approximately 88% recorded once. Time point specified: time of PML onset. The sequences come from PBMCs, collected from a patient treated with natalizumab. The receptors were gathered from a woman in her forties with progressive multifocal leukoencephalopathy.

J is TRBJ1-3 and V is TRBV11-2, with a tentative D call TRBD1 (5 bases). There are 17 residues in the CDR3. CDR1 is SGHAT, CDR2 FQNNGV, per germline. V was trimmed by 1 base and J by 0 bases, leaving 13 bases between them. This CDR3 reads CASSLGPGRSSGNTIYF. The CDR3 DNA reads TGTGCCAGCAGCTTAGGACCGGGACGGAGCTCTGGAAACACCATATATTTT.

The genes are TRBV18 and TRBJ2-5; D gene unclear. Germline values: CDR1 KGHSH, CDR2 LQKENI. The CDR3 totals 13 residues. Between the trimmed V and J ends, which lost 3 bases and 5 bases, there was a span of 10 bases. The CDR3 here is CASSPSLVETQYF. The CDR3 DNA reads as TGTGCCAGCTCACCGTCCCTCGTGGAGACCCAGTACTTC.